The 3 T cell receptor beta chains below all came from one sample that was sequenced in a study of blood T cell repertoires in COVID-19. TCRdb's table, derived via immunoSEQ multiplex PCR, lists solely in-frame clones and lacks some. The profile shows about 74,000 clones, 75% to 80% of them singletons. Sequencing was done on a sample of peripheral blood. All receptors come from a human donor in a cohort sampled during active COVID-19.

This chain connects TRBV5-5 to TRBJ2-1; tentatively, D is TRBD1 (7 bases). CDR1 and CDR2 (germline): SGHKS, YYEKEE (reference sequence). V lost 2 bases and J lost 3, with 12 bases in between. The CDR3 consists of 15 residues. The CDR3 region has the DNA TGTGCCAGCAGCTTTTGGCGGGACAGCTACAATGAGCAGTTCTTC. The encoded protein is CASSFWRDSYNEQFF.

V usage is TRBV5-1 and J usage is TRBJ1-2; D call uncertain. Germline V gene lookup returns CDR1 SGHRS and CDR2 YFSETQ. V was shortened by 4 bases and J by 4 bases, with 17 bases between the two germline ends. CDR3 size: 15 residues. CDR3 bases: TGCGCCAGCAGCCCCCGGTCCCCCCCAGGCTATGGCTACACCTTC. Translation gives CASSPRSPPGYGYTF. Together with reference TRBV5-1 and TRBJ1-2, the CDR3 gives the full variable domain: KAGVTQTPRYLIKTRGQQVTLSCSPISGHRSVSWYQQTPGQGLQFLFEYFSETQRNKGNFPGRFSGRQFSNSRSEMNVSTLELGDSALYLCASSPRSPPGYGYTFGSGTRLTVV.

The V and J genes are TRBV19 and TRBJ2-1; 14 bases map to TRBD2. J gave up 6 bases and V 5 bases, and 12 bases lay outside the gene matches. CDR1 LNHDA and CDR2 SQIVND come from the germline V gene (reference sequence). There are 18 residues in the CDR3. The CDR3 DNA reads TGTGCCAGTAGTGCGACTAGCGGGAGGGCCTGGTTCACCAATGAGCAGTTCTTC. It is translated as CASSATSGRAWFTNEQFF. Full variable domain (remainder filled in from reference TRBV19 and TRBJ2-1): DGGITQSPKYLFRKEGQNVTLSCEQNLNHDAMYWYRQDPGQGLRLIYYSQIVNDFQKGDIAEGYSVSREKKESFPLTVTSAQKNPTAFYLCASSATSGRAWFTNEQFFGPGTRLTVL.